Listed below are T cell receptor beta chains from one sample, sequenced in a study of blood T cell repertoires in COVID-19. The repertoire was sequenced with immunoSEQ multiplex PCR; TCRdb's copy has only in-frame clones and lacks some. This sample has roughly 300,000 clones, with around 87% found just once. Sequenced input: peripheral blood. The source of these receptors is a woman aged 40-49 years who had recovered from COVID-19. The CDR3 runs from the conserved cysteine through the conserved F or W. The D gene is left open where the match is weak. A row's size may be missing; if present it is once, few, many or a size class.

>once|TRBJ1-1|TRBV7-9|.
TGTGCCAGCAGCCCGAGCGGACGGGAGAACACTGAAGCTTTCTTT
CASSPSGRENTEAFF
>.|TRBJ1-3|TRBV3-1/TRBV3-2|TRBD1
TGTGCCAGCAGCCCCCAGGGGGTCTCTGGAAACACCATATATTTT
CASSPQGVSGNTIYF
>.|TRBJ2-2|TRBV5-4|.
TGTGCCAGTGGAGGACCTAACACCGGGGAGCTGTTTTTT
CASGGPNTGELFF
>.|TRBJ1-6|TRBV5-1|TRBD1
TGCGCCAGCAGCTCAACTACGGGACAGGGACGGTCACCCCTCCACTTT
CASSSTTGQGRSPLHF
>.|TRBJ1-2|TRBV9|.
TGTGCCAGCAGCGTAGCTTACCCCAGGGAAGGGGAAGGCTACACCTTC
CASSVAYPREGEGYTF
>.|TRBJ1-2|TRBV7-9|.
TGTGCCAGCAGCTTATTCCAGGGCTATGGCTACACCTTC
CASSLFQGYGYTF
>.|TRBJ2-3|TRBV9|TRBD2
TGTGCCAGCAGCCCGACGACTAGCGGGGGGACAGATACGCAGTATTTT
CASSPTTSGGTDTQYF
>.|TRBJ2-1|TRBV7-9|TRBD1
TGTGCCAGCCTTCTCTTGGACAGGGGGGGTGAGCAGTTCTTC
CASLLLDRGGEQFF
>.|TRBJ1-2|TRBV7-3|.
TGTGCCAGCAGTTCCGGGACATATCATGGCTACACCTTC
CASSSGTYHGYTF
>.|TRBJ1-5|TRBV3-1/TRBV3-2|TRBD1
TGTGCCAGCAGCCGGGACAGGGATCAGCCCCAGCATTTT
CASSRDRDQPQHF
>.|TRBJ2-7|TRBV5-5|TRBD1
TGTGCCAGCAGCTACGACAGGGCGCGATCGTCCTACGAGCAGTACTTC
CASSYDRARSSYEQYF
>.|TRBJ2-2|TRBV5-1|.
TGCGCCAGCAGCTTGGTAGTTCGGACATGGAGTAACACCGGGGAGCTGTTTTTT
CASSLVVRTWSNTGELFF
>.|TRBJ1-1|TRBV29-1|TRBD1
TGCAGCGTTGTCGGGACAGGGAAAGCTTTCTTT
CSVVGTGKAFF
>.|TRBJ1-1|TRBV10-1|TRBD1
TGCGCCAGCACCGACAGGGAGAACACTGAAGCTTTCTTT
CASTDRENTEAFF
>.|TRBJ1-1|TRBV3-1/TRBV3-2|.
TGTGCCAGCAGCCAAGAGTCCCGGGACAAGTTCGAATTTACCTGGACTGAAGCTTTCTTT
CASSQESRDKFEFTWTEAFF
>.|TRBJ1-2|TRBV27|.
TGTGCCAGCAGTTATGGAGCTAACTATGGCTACACCTTC
CASSYGANYGYTF
>few|TRBJ1-6|TRBV30|.
TGTGCCTGGAGTGTTAAGAACAGGCTGGCCGGCTATAATTCACCCCTCCACTTT
CAWSVKNRLAGYNSPLHF
>.|TRBJ1-1|TRBV2|TRBD1
TGTGCCAGCAGTGCCAGGGGGGTCACTGAAGCTTTCTTT
CASSARGVTEAFF
>.|TRBJ2-7|TRBV18|TRBD1
TGTGCCAGCTCACAAGGGACAGGGCTTTGGGGCGAGCAGTACTTC
CASSQGTGLWGEQYF
>few|TRBJ2-1|TRBV18|.
TGTGCCAGCTCACCACAAGGCGGGAACTTGGGTGAGCAGTTCTTC
CASSPQGGNLGEQFF
>.|TRBJ1-4|TRBV7-2|.
TGTGCCAGCAGCTTACGAGGTTGGAGATCCCAACGGGTCGATGAAAAACTGTTTTTT
CASSLRGWRSQRVDEKLFF
>.|TRBJ1-6|TRBV9|.
TGTGCCAGCAGCGCGGGGGGTGGGGCGAGGACACCCCTCCACTTT
CASSAGGGARTPLHF
>.|TRBJ2-2|TRBV6-5|.
TGTGCCAGCACTTACACCGGGGAGTGGACCGGGGAGCTGTTTTTT
CASTYTGEWTGELFF
>.|TRBJ2-5|TRBV5-6|.
TGTGCCAGCAGCTTGAGGAGAGTACAGGGCCTCCAAGAGACCCAGTACTTC
CASSLRRVQGLQETQYF
>.|TRBJ2-3|TRBV6-2/TRBV6-3|TRBD1
TGTGCCAGCAGTTCTGCGCCAGGGGGCGATACGCAGTATTTT
CASSSAPGGDTQYF
>.|TRBJ1-4|TRBV3-1/TRBV3-2|.
TGTGCCAGCAGCCCCCCCCCAGGTCCTAATGAAAAACTGTTTTTT
CASSPPPGPNEKLFF
>.|TRBJ1-5|TRBV5-4|.
TGTGCCAGCAGCTTGGGGCAAGATCAGCCCCAGCATTTT
CASSLGQDQPQHF
>.|TRBJ2-5|TRBV7-2|TRBD2
TGTGCCAGCAGCTTAAGTCTAGCGGCCACCCAGTACTTC
CASSLSLAATQYF
>.|TRBJ1-2|TRBV19|TRBD1
TGTGCCAGTATTCCTACAGGGGAAATCTATGGCTACACCTTC
CASIPTGEIYGYTF
>.|TRBJ1-1|TRBV9|.
TGTGCCAGCAGCCGACCGGGGGGGAACACTGAAGCTTTCTTT
CASSRPGGNTEAFF
>.|TRBJ1-2|TRBV6-6|TRBD1
TGTGCCAGCAGTTACGGGACAGGGTACAAGTATGGCTACACCTTC
CASSYGTGYKYGYTF
>many|TRBJ1-4|TRBV2|TRBD1
TGTGCCAGCAGTGAACTGCCAGGGGGTGAAAAACTGTTTTTT
CASSELPGGEKLFF
>.|TRBJ1-2|TRBV18|TRBD1
TGTGCCAGCTCAGGGACAGGGGAGAACTATGGCTACACCTTC
CASSGTGENYGYTF
>.|TRBJ2-5|TRBV3-1/TRBV3-2|.
TGTGCCAGCAGCCGCGGGATGTGGGAGACCCAGTACTTC
CASSRGMWETQYF
>.|TRBJ2-6|TRBV27|.
TGTGCCAGCAGTTTAAGCCCTTCCGGGGCCAACGTCCTGACTTTC
CASSLSPSGANVLTF
>once|TRBJ2-5|TRBV5-1|TRBD2
TGCGCCAGCAGCTTGGGACTAGCAGGACTACAAGAGACCCAGTACTTC
CASSLGLAGLQETQYF